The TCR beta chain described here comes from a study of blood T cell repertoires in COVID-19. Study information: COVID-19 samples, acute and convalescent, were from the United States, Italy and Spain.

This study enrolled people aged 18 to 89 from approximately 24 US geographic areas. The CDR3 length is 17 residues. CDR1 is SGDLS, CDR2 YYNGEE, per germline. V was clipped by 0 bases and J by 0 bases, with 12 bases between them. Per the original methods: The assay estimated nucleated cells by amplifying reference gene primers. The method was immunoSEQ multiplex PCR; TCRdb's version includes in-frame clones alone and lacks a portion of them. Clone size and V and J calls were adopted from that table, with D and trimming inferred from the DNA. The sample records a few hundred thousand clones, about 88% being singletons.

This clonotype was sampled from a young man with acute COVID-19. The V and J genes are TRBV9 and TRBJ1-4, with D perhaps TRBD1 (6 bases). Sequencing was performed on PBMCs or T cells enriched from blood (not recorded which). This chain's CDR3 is CASSVARGGTTNEKLFF. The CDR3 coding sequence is TGTGCCAGCAGCGTAGCCAGGGGAGGGACAACTAATGAAAAACTGTTTTTT. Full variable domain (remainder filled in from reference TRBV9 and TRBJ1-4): DSGVTQTPKHLITATGQRVTLRCSPRSGDLSVYWYQQSLDQGLQFLIQYYNGEERAKGNILERFSAQQFPDLHSELNLSSLELGDSALYFCASSVARGGTTNEKLFFGSGTQLSVL.